This entry features one T cell receptor beta chain sequence. Time point described: baseline, week 1 (first vaccination visit). Treatment given: pre-vaccination baseline after standard-of-care therapy. With 1 base removed from V and 1 base from J, the gap between germline ends came to 14 bases. Germline-derived CDR1 and CDR2 are SGHRS and YFSETQ. This CDR3 has 16 amino acids. Assay: immunoSEQ multiplex PCR; the TCRdb copy retains only in-frame clones and omits some. The sample records over 80,000 clones, over 85% being singletons. These data are taken from a study of a mutant IDH1 vaccine in newly diagnosed glioma.

This sequence originates from a woman aged 45-60 years with glioma. The J gene is TRBJ1-1, the V gene TRBV5-1; TRBD1 might be the D (5 bases). This specimen was PBMCs, taken from a glioma patient treated with radiotherapy, temozolomide or both. CDR3 amino acids: CASSLIRQGENTEAFF. The CDR3 DNA reads TGCGCCAGCAGCTTGATCCGGCAGGGCGAGAACACTGAAGCTTTCTTT. The whole variable domain, filled in from reference TRBV5-1 and TRBJ1-1, reads KAGVTQTPRYLIKTRGQQVTLSCSPISGHRSVSWYQQTPGQGLQFLFEYFSETQRNKGNFPGRFSGRQFSNSRSEMNVSTLELGDSALYLCASSLIRQGENTEAFFGQGTRLTVV.